This T cell receptor beta chain was recovered during a study of cytomegalovirus exposure and HLA in healthy donors. Whole-study results and caveats: According to an earlier analysis, most TCR beta V segments yielded productive rearrangements about 90% or about 30% of the time.

Researchers ran the PCR with 60 Vbeta and 13 Jbeta primers. Libraries were prepared by immunoSEQ multiplex PCR; TCRdb keeps only in-frame clonotypes and omits some of them. Among 150,000 to 200,000 clones, approximately 65% were seen once, and the ten largest hold about 3.2%. For this clone: As yet, its antigen is unknown.

Losses at the gene ends were 4 bases for V and 5 bases for J; bases not matched to a gene: 15. Per the germline V gene, CDR1 is SGHRS and CDR2 is YFSETQ. The CDR3 contains 16 residues. The material sequenced was PBMCs. The chain carries TRBV5-1 and TRBJ2-7, with 7 bases matching TRBD2. The sequence was obtained from a middle-aged man in good health and CMV-seronegative. The CDR3 DNA reads TGCGCCAGCAGCCCTCGGCGTGTGGCGGGAGTCCACGAGCAGTACTTC. It encodes CASSPRRVAGVHEQYF.